The source of this TCR beta chain is a study of blood T cell repertoires in COVID-19. Overall study: Collection of acute and convalescent COVID-19 samples took place in the United States, Italy and Spain. T cells, B-cell-depleted T cells, or PBMCs provided the cDNA or gDNA that served as material.

Authors' data handling: From reference gene primer amplification, estimates of nucleated cell counts were derived. Assay used: immunoSEQ multiplex PCR; TCRdb lists only in-frame clones, some missing. V and J calls plus clone size are reproduced from that table; the DNA served to infer D and trimming. The table includes hundreds of thousands of clones, 70% to 90% detected once. Germline loops: CDR1 MDHEN, CDR2 SYDVKM. The CDR3 has 13 amino acids. V was cut by 3 bases and J by 6 bases, with 12 bases left in between. V usage is TRBV28 and J usage is TRBJ2-7; a possible D gene is TRBD1 (5 bases). This receptor was taken from a man in his late teens or twenties with active or convalescent COVID-19. The sequenced sample consisted of peripheral blood. The CDR3 is CASSLPGLAEQYF. The CDR3 coding sequence is TGTGCCAGCAGTTTGCCAGGGTTGGCCGAGCAGTACTTC.